This T cell receptor (beta chain) appears in the sequencing data of a study of cytomegalovirus exposure and HLA in healthy donors. CDR1 is MDHEN, CDR2 SYDVKM, per germline. V gave up 5 bases and J gave up 4 bases; unmatched junction bases: 6. The CDR3 is 14 amino acids. Whole-study results and caveats: Most TCR sequences were rare, but some public TCRs occurred in many donors. Within the approximately 110 validation repertoires, first-cohort TCR clusters tended to co-occur, according to a later analysis. Cytomegalovirus status was reportedly diagnosed by the classifier with high specificity and sensitivity. Specificity for CMV antigens was confirmed in vitro for a few of the CMV-associated chains.

TCRdb's copy holds only in-frame clones and misses some; the assay was immunoSEQ multiplex PCR. Of over 250,000 clones in the sample, just over 85% were seen once. Comments on this clone: The target antigen is unknown.

The chain couples TRBV28 to TRBJ2-7; 9 bases align to TRBD1. The sequence was obtained from a woman under 30 in good health and CMV-seronegative. Sequenced: PBMCs. CDR3 nucleotide sequence: TGTGCCAGCAGTCCGGCCGGGACAGGGTACGAGCAGTACTTC. This gives the protein CASSPAGTGYEQYF.